This T cell receptor (beta chain) is drawn from a study of radiotherapy plus CTLA-4 blockade in lung cancer. Using immunoSEQ multiplex PCR, the repertoire was profiled, and TCRdb retains in-frame clones only, with some absent. The sample includes roughly 45,000 clones, approximately 67% of them seen just once. The clonotype originates from a human donor with non-small cell lung cancer who had a partial response to radiotherapy plus ipilimumab. This sample comprised peripheral blood, obtained from a patient treated with radiotherapy plus ipilimumab.

This CDR3 reads CASIMAAGVGEQYF. The DNA for the CDR3 is TGTGCCAGTATCATGGCAGCAGGGGTGGGCGAGCAGTACTTC. V usage is TRBV19 and J usage is TRBJ2-7; perhaps TRBD1 as D (6 bases). The V end lost 7 bases, the J end lost 6 bases, and 19 bases lay between the germline ends. Germline lookup yields CDR1 LNHDA and CDR2 SQIVND (reference sequence). The CDR3 is 14 residues long.